The 17 T cell receptor beta chains below all came from one sample that was sequenced in a study of blood T cell repertoires in COVID-19. Profiled with immunoSEQ multiplex PCR; TCRdb holds only in-frame clones, not every one. This sample has approximately 300,000 clones; 90% occur once, and the top ten carry over 5%. Sequencing was performed on peripheral blood. All receptors derive from a woman aged 45-65 years with COVID-19, enrolled during active disease.

The chain links TRBV13 to TRBJ2-5; perhaps TRBD2 as D (7 bases). CDR1 PRHDT and CDR2 FYEKMQ come from the germline V gene (reference sequence). V was cut by 5 bases and J by 1 base, with 20 bases left in between. The CDR3 runs to 17 residues. The CDR3 DNA reads as TGTGCCAGCAGCGGGGGGGGGCGAGGCGGGAGCCAAGAGACCCAGTACTTC. Residues: CASSGGGRGGSQETQYF.

This chain joins TRBV5-1 and TRBJ1-2; D not certain. This CDR3 is 13 amino acids long. Trimming left V 1 base short and J 4 bases short, with 8 bases between. Germline V CDR1 and CDR2: SGHRS, YFSETQ. CDR3 residues: CASSLIQIYGYTF. The CDR3 bases are TGCGCCAGCAGCTTGATACAGATCTATGGCTACACCTTC.

The rearrangement joins TRBV12-3 or TRBV12-4 to TRBJ1-3, with D unresolved. There are 11 residues in the CDR3. Trimming pared 4 bases from V and 8 bases from J, leaving 6 bases between. Written as DNA, the CDR3 is TGTGCCAGCAGTTACGGAGACACCATATATTTT. This sequence encodes CASSYGDTIYF.

V usage is TRBV30 and J usage is TRBJ2-3, with D uncertain. Per germline, CDR1 GTSNPN and CDR2 SVGIG (reference sequence). The V end was cut by 4 bases, the J end by 2 bases, with 13 bases between. The CDR3 runs to 14 residues. CDR3 in DNA: TGTGCCTGGAAATTCAGAGGAGACACAGATACGCAGTATTTT. Translation: CAWKFRGDTDTQYF.

V is TRBV7-9 and J is TRBJ1-1; 7 nucleotides line up with TRBD1. Per germline, CDR1 SEHNR and CDR2 FQNEAQ (reference sequence). The CDR3 loop spans 19 amino acids. After removal of 2 bases from V and 3 bases from J, the junction contained 18 bases not matched to a gene. CDR3 sequence (DNA): TGTGCCAGCAGCTTATTTGGTAGGGGGCGCATTCTGAAAGACACTGAAGCTTTCTTT. Protein sequence: CASSLFGRGRILKDTEAFF.

The V gene is TRBV5-1, the J gene TRBJ1-4; 7 positions match TRBD1. Unmatched junction bases numbered 11, after V lost 1 base and J lost 2 bases. Germline V gene sequence: CDR1 SGHRS, CDR2 YFSETQ. CDR3 length: 18 residues. CDR3 protein: CASSLRQPGQPTNEKLFF. The CDR3 DNA sequence: TGCGCCAGCAGCTTGAGGCAACCGGGACAGCCCACTAATGAAAAACTGTTTTTT.

The chain joins TRBV2 to TRBJ2-7, with 10 bases matching TRBD1. Germline V gene lookup returns CDR1 SNHLY and CDR2 FYNNEI. The CDR3 contains 12 residues. With 8 bases clipped from V and 3 bases from J, the junction kept 1 base outside the gene matches. In nucleotides, the CDR3 is TGTGCCAGCTGGACAGGGGGCTACGAGCAGTACTTC. It yields the protein CASWTGGYEQYF. Complete variable domain (other parts from reference TRBV2 and TRBJ2-7): EPEVTQTPSHQVTQMGQEVILRCVPISNHLYFYWYRQILGQKVEFLVSFYNNEISEKSEIFDDQFSVERPDGSNFTLKIRSTKLEDSAMYFCASWTGGYEQYFGPGTRLTVT.

In this sample, this clone turned up once. The chain employs TRBV11-2 and TRBJ2-7; 11 nucleotides align to TRBD2. Germline CDR1 reads SGHAT; CDR2 reads FQNNGV. J lost 7 bases, V lost 1 base, and 3 bases had no gene match. The CDR3 has 14 amino acids. The CDR3 region is CASSLALAGGEQYF. DNA for the CDR3: TGTGCCAGCAGCTTAGCTCTAGCGGGAGGAGAGCAGTACTTC.

The V call is TRBV30, the J call TRBJ2-7; D unclear. V was trimmed by 2 bases and J by 2 bases, leaving 10 bases between them. The CDR3 has 13 residues. CDR1 GTSNPN and CDR2 SVGIG come from the germline V gene (reference sequence). Here the CDR3 reads CAWSFTDTYEQYF. The CDR3 DNA reads TGTGCCTGGAGTTTCACAGACACCTACGAGCAGTACTTC. The full variable domain, in which reference TRBV30 and TRBJ2-7 provide the parts outside the CDR3, is SQTIHQWPATLVQPVGSPLSLECTVEGTSNPNLYWYRQAAGRGLQLLFYSVGIGQISSEVPQNLSASRPQDRQFILSSKKLLLSDSGFYLCAWSFTDTYEQYFGPGTRLTVT.

In this sample, this clone turned up once. The V and J genes are TRBV6-2 or TRBV6-3 and TRBJ2-6; TRBD2 is a possible D gene (6 bases). Germline V lookup: CDR1 MNHEY, CDR2 SVGEGT. The ends were cut back, 2 bases at V and 0 bases at J, with 14 bases in the middle. The CDR3 has 18 amino acids. CDR3 sequence reads: CASSYGGMAASGANVLTF. In DNA, the CDR3 is TGTGCCAGCAGTTACGGAGGGATGGCAGCCTCTGGGGCCAACGTCCTGACTTTC.

The rearrangement links TRBV6-5 to TRBJ1-5; 9 nucleotides agree with TRBD1. The CDR3 is 16 amino acids. Germline V gives CDR1 MNHEY, CDR2 SVGAGI. Germline trimming cut 0 bases from V and 6 bases from J; bases unmatched to any gene: 6. The CDR3 sequence: CASSYSGGTGIQPQHF. The CDR3 DNA is TGTGCCAGCAGTTACTCCGGCGGGACAGGGATTCAGCCCCAGCATTTT.

This sequence joins TRBV3-1 (or the pseudogene TRBV3-2) and TRBJ2-7; 7 bases align to TRBD2. The J segment lost 3 bases and the V segment lost 0 bases, leaving 8 bases of the junction unmatched. Germline V CDR1 and CDR2: LGHDT, YNNKEL (reference sequence). The CDR3 consists of 16 residues. This CDR3 is CASSQDRAGDRYEQYF. The DNA for the CDR3 is TGTGCCAGCAGCCAAGATCGGGCGGGGGACCGCTACGAGCAGTACTTC.

V usage is TRBV5-5 and J usage is TRBJ2-3; D is possibly TRBD2 (6 bases). Trimming removed 3 bases from V and 2 bases from J, with 13 bases in between. CDR3 length equals 15 residues. Germline values: CDR1 SGHKS, CDR2 YYEKEE (reference sequence). The CDR3 bases are TGTGCCAGCAGCTCGTGGGCGGGACCCACAGATACGCAGTATTTT. This codes for CASSSWAGPTDTQYF.

This sequence joins TRBV3-1 (or the pseudogene TRBV3-2) and TRBJ2-1, with 8 bases that match TRBD2. CDR1 and CDR2 (germline): LGHDT, YNNKEL (reference sequence). The CDR3 has 17 amino acids. The V and J ends lost 6 bases and 0 bases, in that order; junction bases with no gene match: 10. CDR3 DNA: TGTGCCAGCAGTCATACCGGGACTAGGAGCTCCTACAATGAGCAGTTCTTC. This codes for CASSHTGTRSSYNEQFF.

This sequence joins TRBV6-6 and TRBJ1-5; D may be TRBD1 (5 bases). From germline, CDR1 is MNHNY and CDR2 SVGAGI (reference sequence). The germline V and J ends were trimmed by 5 bases and 3 bases, with 14 bases remaining between them. The CDR3 is 15 residues long. The CDR3 spells CASSPQGTNNQPQHF. The DNA of the CDR3 is TGTGCCAGCAGTCCTCAGGGAACGAACAATCAGCCCCAGCATTTT.

The rearrangement joins TRBV27 to TRBJ1-2; D unclear. The V and J ends lost 5 bases and 8 bases respectively, with 18 bases between them. The CDR3 contains 14 residues. Germline V gene data show CDR1 as MNHEY and CDR2 as SMNVEV (reference sequence). This CDR3 is CASSLTGTRRGYTF. CDR3 DNA: TGTGCCAGCAGTCTAACCGGAACCCGGAGAGGCTACACCTTC.

This chain uses TRBV29-1 with TRBJ2-5; D is possibly TRBD1 (6 bases). V was shortened by 6 bases and J by 3 bases, with 14 bases between the two germline ends. The germline CDR1 and CDR2 sequences are SQVTM and ANQGSEA. The CDR3 length is 13 residues. The CDR3 here is CSVSGQIEETQYF. Written as DNA, the CDR3 is TGCAGCGTATCCGGACAGATAGAAGAGACCCAGTACTTC.